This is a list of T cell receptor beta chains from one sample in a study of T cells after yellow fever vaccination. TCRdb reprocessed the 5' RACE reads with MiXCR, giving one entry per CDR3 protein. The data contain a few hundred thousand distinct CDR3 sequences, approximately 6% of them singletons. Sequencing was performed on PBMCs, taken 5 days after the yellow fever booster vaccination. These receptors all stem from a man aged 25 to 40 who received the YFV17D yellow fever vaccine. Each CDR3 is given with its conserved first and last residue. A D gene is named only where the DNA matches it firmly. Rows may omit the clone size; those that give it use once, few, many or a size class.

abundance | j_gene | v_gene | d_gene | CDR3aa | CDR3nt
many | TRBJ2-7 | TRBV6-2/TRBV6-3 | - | CASSAVSGVYEQYF | TGTGCCAGCAGTGCCGTAAGCGGCGTCTACGAGCAGTACTTC
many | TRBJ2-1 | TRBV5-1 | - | CASSLVGPQANEQFF | TGCGCCAGCAGCTTGGTAGGACCGCAAGCCAATGAGCAGTTCTTC
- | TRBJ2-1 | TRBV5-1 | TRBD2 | CASSLAGTSVYNEQFF | TGCGCCAGCAGCTTGGCCGGGACTAGCGTCTACAATGAGCAGTTCTTC
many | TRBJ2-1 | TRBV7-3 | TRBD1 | CASSRPRGQVPYNEQFF | TGTGCCAGCAGCCGACCCAGGGGGCAAGTGCCCTACAATGAGCAGTTCTTC
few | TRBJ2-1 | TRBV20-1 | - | CSARDFLGNEQFF | TGCAGTGCTAGAGATTTTTTGGGCAATGAGCAGTTCTTC
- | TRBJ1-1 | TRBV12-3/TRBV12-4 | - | CASSLIGGSTEAFF | TGTGCCAGCAGTTTAATCGGGGGGAGTACTGAAGCTTTCTTT
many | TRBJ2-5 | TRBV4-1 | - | CASSQATQGVQETQYF | TGCGCCAGCAGCCAAGCCACCCAGGGTGTCCAAGAGACCCAGTACTTC
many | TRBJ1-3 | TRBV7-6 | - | CASSNHPGLSGNTIYF | TGTGCCAGCAGCAACCATCCGGGGCTCTCTGGAAACACCATATATTTT
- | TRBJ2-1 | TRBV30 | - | CASEQGTYNEQFF | TGTGCCTCGGAACAGGGTACCTACAATGAGCAGTTCTTC
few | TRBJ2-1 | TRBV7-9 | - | CASSLTAVNEQFF | TGTGCCAGCAGCTTAACGGCCGTTAATGAGCAGTTCTTC
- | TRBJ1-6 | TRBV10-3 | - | CAIRPGGRQNSPLHF | TGTGCCATCAGGCCCGGGGGCAGGCAAAATTCACCCCTCCACTTT
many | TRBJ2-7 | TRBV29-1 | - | CSVGRDPYEQYF | TGCAGCGTTGGGCGGGACCCCTACGAGCAGTACTTC
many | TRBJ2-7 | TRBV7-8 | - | CASSLVYEQYF | TGTGCCAGCAGCTTAGTATACGAGCAGTACTTC
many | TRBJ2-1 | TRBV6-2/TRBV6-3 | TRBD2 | CASSLLPGTSGRGEQFF | TGTGCCAGCAGTTTGCTCCCCGGGACTAGCGGGAGGGGTGAGCAGTTCTTC
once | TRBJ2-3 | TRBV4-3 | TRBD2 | CASSQGPLAGGRTQYF | TGCGCCAGCAGCCAAGGACCGCTAGCGGGAGGACGGACGCAGTATTTT
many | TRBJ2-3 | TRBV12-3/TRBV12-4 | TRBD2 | CASSPGLAGVTDTQYF | TGTGCCAGCAGTCCCGGACTAGCGGGAGTCACAGATACGCAGTATTTT
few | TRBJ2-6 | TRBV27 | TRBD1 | CASSPTGAVSGANVLTF | TGTGCCAGCAGTCCCACAGGGGCCGTTTCTGGGGCCAACGTCCTGACTTTC
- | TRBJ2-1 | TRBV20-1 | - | CSARAKAGANEQFF | TGCAGTGCTAGGGCTAAAGCAGGGGCCAATGAGCAGTTCTTC
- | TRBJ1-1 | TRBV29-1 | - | CSVVGPSAFF | TGCAGCGTTGTGGGACCATCGGCTTTCTTT
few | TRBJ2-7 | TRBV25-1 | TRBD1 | CASGTTGGSYEQYF | TGTGCCAGCGGAACGACAGGGGGCTCCTACGAGCAGTACTTC
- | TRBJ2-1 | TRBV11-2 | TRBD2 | CASSPLPPASRGRAYNEQFF | TGTGCCAGCAGCCCCCTCCCGCCGGCCTCTCGCGGGAGGGCGTACAATGAGCAGTTCTTC
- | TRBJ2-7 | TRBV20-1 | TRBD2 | CSAREVGPSGVYEQYF | TGCAGTGCTAGAGAGGTGGGGCCTAGCGGGGTCTACGAGCAGTACTTC
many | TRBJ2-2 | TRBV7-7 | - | CASSLGSTYGELFF | TGTGCTAGCAGCTTAGGGAGTACCTACGGGGAGCTGTTTTTT
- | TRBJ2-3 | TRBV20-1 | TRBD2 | CSARGGMREGRGTDTQYF | TGCAGTGCTAGGGGAGGTATGCGGGAGGGCCGAGGCACAGATACGCAGTATTTT
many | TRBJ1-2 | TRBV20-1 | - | CSARERQTYGYTF | TGCAGTGCTAGAGAGCGGCAGACCTATGGCTACACCTTC
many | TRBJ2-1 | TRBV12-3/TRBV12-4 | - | CASSAISYNEQFF | TGTGCCAGTAGCGCGATCTCCTACAATGAGCAGTTCTTC
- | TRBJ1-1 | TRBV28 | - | CASSFPPLMGRANTEAFF | TGTGCCAGCAGTTTCCCCCCCCTAATGGGCAGGGCGAACACTGAAGCTTTCTTT
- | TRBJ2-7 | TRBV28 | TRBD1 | CASRTGFYEQYF | TGTGCCAGCAGGACAGGGTTCTACGAGCAGTACTTC
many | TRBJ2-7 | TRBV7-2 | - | CASSSPGLTYEQYF | TGTGCCAGCAGCTCGCCGGGACTCACCTACGAGCAGTACTTC
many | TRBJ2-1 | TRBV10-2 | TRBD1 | CASSEGGGTGRSYNEQFF | TGCGCCAGCAGTGAGGGAGGGGGGACAGGGAGATCCTACAATGAGCAGTTCTTC
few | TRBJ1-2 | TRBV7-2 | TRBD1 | CASSTRGTDYGYTF | TGTGCCAGCAGCACGAGGGGGACAGATTATGGCTACACCTTC
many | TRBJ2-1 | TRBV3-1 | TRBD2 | CASSQGALAGANEQFF | TGTGCCAGCAGCCAAGGGGCCCTAGCGGGAGCGAATGAGCAGTTCTTC
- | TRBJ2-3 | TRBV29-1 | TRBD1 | CSVERWAGGVGDTQYF | TGCAGCGTTGAACGTTGGGCAGGGGGCGTTGGGGATACGCAGTATTTT
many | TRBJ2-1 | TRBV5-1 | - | CASARGGNEQFF | TGCGCCTCAGCAAGGGGGGGAAATGAGCAGTTCTTC
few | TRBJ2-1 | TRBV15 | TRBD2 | CATSAGLGTDNEQFF | TGTGCCACCAGCGCCGGACTAGGGACTGACAATGAGCAGTTCTTC
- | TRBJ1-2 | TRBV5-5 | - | CASSFSGANYGYTF | TGTGCCAGCAGCTTCAGCGGAGCTAACTATGGCTACACCTTC
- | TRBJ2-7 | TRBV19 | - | CASSIAEENYEQYF | TGTGCCAGTAGTATAGCGGAAGAGAACTACGAGCAGTACTTC
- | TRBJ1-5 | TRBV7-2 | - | CASGFNFGSNQPQHF | TGTGCCAGCGGCTTTAACTTTGGAAGCAATCAGCCCCAGCATTTT
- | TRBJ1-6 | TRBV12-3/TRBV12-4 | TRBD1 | CASSLGGTGGSPLHF | TGTGCCAGCAGCTTAGGGGGGACAGGGGGCTCACCCCTCCACTTT
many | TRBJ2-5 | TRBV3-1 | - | CASSHNEGQTQYF | TGTGCCAGCAGCCACAATGAGGGACAGACCCAGTACTTC
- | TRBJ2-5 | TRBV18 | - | CASSPRSPQQETQYF | TGTGCCAGCTCACCACGATCTCCGCAACAAGAGACCCAGTACTTC
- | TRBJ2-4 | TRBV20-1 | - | CSAGSDLRSGLAKNIQYF | TGCAGTGCTGGGTCTGACTTGAGGAGCGGCTTAGCCAAAAACATTCAGTACTTC
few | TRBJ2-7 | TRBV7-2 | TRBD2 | CASSGGTSGAYEQYF | TGTGCCAGCAGCGGGGGGACTAGCGGCGCCTACGAGCAGTACTTC
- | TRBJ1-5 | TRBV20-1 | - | CSAQRSNQPQHF | TGCAGTGCCCAGAGGAGCAATCAGCCCCAGCATTTT
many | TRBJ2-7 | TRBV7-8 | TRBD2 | CASSLAAGGSYEQYF | TGTGCCAGCAGCTTAGCGGCGGGAGGCTCCTACGAGCAGTACTTC
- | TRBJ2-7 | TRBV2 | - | CASSEGGVGSYEQYF | TGTGCCAGCAGTGAAGGGGGAGTGGGCTCCTACGAGCAGTACTTC
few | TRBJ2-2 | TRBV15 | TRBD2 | CATRISGSPTRPGELFF | TGTGCCACCAGAATTAGCGGGAGCCCCACTCGTCCCGGGGAGCTGTTTTTT
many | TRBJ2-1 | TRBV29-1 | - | CSVTAPSGYNEQFF | TGCAGCGTAACTGCCCCCTCAGGGTACAATGAGCAGTTCTTC
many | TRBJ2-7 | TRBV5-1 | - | CASSLDTPYEQYF | TGCGCCAGCAGCTTGGACACCCCCTACGAGCAGTACTTC
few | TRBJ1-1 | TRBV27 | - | CASSLSGGVTEAFF | TGTGCCAGCAGTTTGTCCGGAGGGGTCACTGAAGCTTTCTTT
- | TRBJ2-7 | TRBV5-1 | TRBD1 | CASSPGQDLSYEQYF | TGCGCCAGCAGCCCGGGACAGGACCTGTCCTACGAGCAGTACTTC